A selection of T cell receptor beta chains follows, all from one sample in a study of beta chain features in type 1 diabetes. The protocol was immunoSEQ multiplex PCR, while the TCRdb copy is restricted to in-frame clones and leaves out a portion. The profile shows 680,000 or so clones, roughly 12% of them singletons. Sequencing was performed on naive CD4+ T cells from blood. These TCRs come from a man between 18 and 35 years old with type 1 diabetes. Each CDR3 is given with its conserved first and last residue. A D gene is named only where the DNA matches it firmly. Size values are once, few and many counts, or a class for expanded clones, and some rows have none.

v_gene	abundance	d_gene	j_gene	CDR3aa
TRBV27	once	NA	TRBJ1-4	CASRGSTATNEKLFF
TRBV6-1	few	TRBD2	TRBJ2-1	CASSEQRGNEQFF
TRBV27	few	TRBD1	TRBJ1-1	CASSPTYQGAEAFF
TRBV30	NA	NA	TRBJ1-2	CACRRGGSVPNYGYTF
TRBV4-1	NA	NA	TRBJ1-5	CASAKEGGGYNQPQHF
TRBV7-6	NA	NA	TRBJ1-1	CASSWTENTEAFF
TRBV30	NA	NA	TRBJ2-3	CAWTSGAYTQYF
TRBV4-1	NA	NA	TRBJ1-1	CASSPSLVEVNTEAFF
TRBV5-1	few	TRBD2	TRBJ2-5	CASSMPGTGLEETQYF
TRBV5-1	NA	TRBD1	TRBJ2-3	CASRLTGDITDTQYF
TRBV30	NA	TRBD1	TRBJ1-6	CAWIPPIGQAPDSPLHF
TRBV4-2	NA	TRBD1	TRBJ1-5	CASAQGAGSNQPQHF
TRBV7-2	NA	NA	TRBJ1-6	CASSREGSYNSPLHF
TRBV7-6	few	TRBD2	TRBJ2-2	CASSLGLGSNTGELFF
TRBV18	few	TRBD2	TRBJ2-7	CASSPGRAYEQYF
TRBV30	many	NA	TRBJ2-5	CAWRLPGWSGATQYF
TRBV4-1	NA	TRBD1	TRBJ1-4	CASSQERGRGQEKLFF
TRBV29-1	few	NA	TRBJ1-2	CSVEVHLSNYGYTF
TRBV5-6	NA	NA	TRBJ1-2	CASSSLYGYTF
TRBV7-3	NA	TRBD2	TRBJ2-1	CASSPGLAGVNEQFF
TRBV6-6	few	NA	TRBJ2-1	CASSKGYNNEQFF
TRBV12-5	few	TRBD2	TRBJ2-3	CASGPGLAAYTDTQYF
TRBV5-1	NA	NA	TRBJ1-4	CASTSGDGAGEKLFF
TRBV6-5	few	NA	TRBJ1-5	CASSRGGGTGQPQHF
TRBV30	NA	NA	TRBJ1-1	CALGPWGTEAFF
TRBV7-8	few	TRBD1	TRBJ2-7	CASSLVGGQGKYEQYF
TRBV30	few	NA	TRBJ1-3	CAWSVVRYTIYF
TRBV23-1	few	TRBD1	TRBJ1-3	CASSQRRRGPGGNTIYF